Listed here are 30 T cell receptor beta chains from one sample, sequenced in a study of CD8 T cells in Susac syndrome. cDNA came from approximately 0.5 to 1 ug RNA primed by random hexamers. TCRdb passed the immunoSEQ multiplex PCR reads through MiXCR, listing each CDR3 protein once. Among approximately 260,000 distinct CDR3 sequences listed, about 95% were seen once. Sequencing input: CD4+ T cells from PBMCs. These receptors all stem from a human donor with Susac syndrome.

The V call is TRBV3-1, the J call TRBJ1-5; D remains unclear. CDR3 length: 15 residues. CDR1 and CDR2 from the germline V gene are LGHDT and YNNKEL (reference sequence). Between the trimmed V and J ends, which lost 0 bases and 1 base, there was a span of 7 bases. The DNA for the CDR3 is TGTGCCAGCAGCCAAGACGGGTCAAGCAATCAGCCCCAGCATTTT. It is translated as CASSQDGSSNQPQHF.

The V and J genes are TRBV13 and TRBJ1-1; D unclear. V was clipped by 4 bases and J by 1 base, with 10 bases between them. CDR3 size: 14 residues. Germline CDR1 reads PRHDT; CDR2 reads FYEKMQ (reference sequence). CDR3 in amino acids: CASSSPSRNTEAFF. The CDR3 DNA sequence: TGTGCCAGCAGCTCCCCATCGAGGAACACTGAAGCTTTCTTT.

The CDR3 protein is CSARGGQQETQYF. The CDR3 region has the DNA TGCAGTGCTAGAGGGGGACAGCAAGAGACCCAGTACTTC. The V and J genes are TRBV20-1 and TRBJ2-5; 7 positions agree with TRBD1. Looked up from germline, CDR1 is DFQATT and CDR2 is SNEGSKA (reference sequence). After removal of 1 base from V and 2 bases from J, the junction contained 1 base not matched to a gene. The CDR3 loop spans 13 amino acids.

This chain joins TRBV4-1 and TRBJ1-1, with a tentative D call TRBD1 (5 bases). Trimming left V 4 bases short and J 0 bases short, with 15 bases between. Germline CDR1 is MGHRA and CDR2 is YSYEKL. The CDR3 totals 16 residues. The CDR3 DNA follows: TGCGCCAGCAGCCCCGGACGAGACAGAGTGAACACTGAAGCTTTCTTT. Its translation: CASSPGRDRVNTEAFF.

CDR3 nucleotide sequence: TGTGCCTGGAGTTCCCGGACTAGCGGGAAGGGTAACGAGCAGTACTTC. It codes for CAWSSRTSGKGNEQYF. The chain recombines TRBV30 with TRBJ2-7; the match to TRBD2 covers 12 bases. From germline, CDR1 is GTSNPN and CDR2 SVGIG (reference sequence). The CDR3 spans 16 residues. V gave up 2 bases and J gave up 5 bases; unmatched junction bases: 10. Full variable domain (missing parts from reference TRBV30 and TRBJ2-7): SQTIHQWPATLVQPVGSPLSLECTVEGTSNPNLYWYRQAAGRGLQLLFYSVGIGQISSEVPQNLSASRPQDRQFILSSKKLLLSDSGFYLCAWSSRTSGKGNEQYFGPGTRLTVT.

This chain joins TRBV20-1 and TRBJ2-7, with 9 bases identical to TRBD1. Trimming at V came to 5 bases and at J to 2 bases, leaving 4 bases not matched to a gene. CDR3 length: 13 residues. CDR1 DFQATT and CDR2 SNEGSKA come from the germline V gene (reference sequence). The CDR3 region has the DNA TGCAGTGCTGGCCGGGACAGGGCCTACGAGCAGTACTTC. It codes for CSAGRDRAYEQYF.

The sample holds one count of this clonotype. The rearrangement uses TRBV24-1 and TRBJ2-5; 9 bases line up with TRBD2. Germline values: CDR1 KGHDR, CDR2 SFDVKD. The CDR3 has 14 amino acids. Losses at the gene ends were 7 bases for V and 5 bases for J; bases not matched to a gene: 7. CDR3 bases: TGTGCCACCAGCTTAGCGGGAGCCGCGGAGACCCAGTACTTC. This sequence encodes CATSLAGAAETQYF.

This chain connects TRBV20-1 to TRBJ2-1, with 7 bases fitting TRBD2. The V gene's germline CDR1 is DFQATT and CDR2 SNEGSKA (reference sequence). This CDR3 has 13 amino acids. V was pared by 3 bases and J by 6 bases, with 5 bases of the junction left unmatched. DNA of the CDR3: TGCAGTGCTAGTTCCCCTAGCGGCAATGAGCAGTTCTTC. Protein sequence: CSASSPSGNEQFF.

The chain recombines TRBV28 with TRBJ2-7; D remains unclear. V dropped 2 bases and J dropped 3 bases, with 11 bases sitting between them. The CDR3 covers 14 residues. The germline CDR1 and CDR2 sequences are MDHEN and SYDVKM. The CDR3 reads CASSLTSTFYEQYF. For the CDR3, the DNA is TGTGCCAGCAGTTTAACCTCGACCTTCTACGAGCAGTACTTC. The full variable domain, with the rest looked up from reference TRBV28 and TRBJ2-7, is DVKVTQSSRYLVKRTGEKVFLECVQDMDHENMFWYRQDPGLGLRLIYFSYDVKMKEKGDIPEGYSVSREKKERFSLILESASTNQTSMYLCASSLTSTFYEQYFGPGTRLTVT.

The rearrangement uses TRBV29-1 and TRBJ2-3; maybe TRBD1 (6 bases). V lost 4 bases to trimming and J lost 3 bases, with 11 bases between them. CDR1 SQVTM and CDR2 ANQGSEA come from the germline V gene. The CDR3 sequence is 13 residues long. This CDR3 is CSVVGQNTDTQYF. DNA of the CDR3: TGCAGCGTTGTGGGACAAAATACAGATACGCAGTATTTT.

The V and J genes are TRBV20-1 and TRBJ2-6; D is possibly TRBD2 (6 bases). CDR1 and CDR2 (germline): DFQATT, SNEGSKA (reference sequence). This CDR3 comprises 17 residues. With 5 bases removed from V and 4 bases from J, the gap between germline ends came to 21 bases. CDR3 in amino acids: CSADPGLTSIGANVLTF. CDR3 bases: TGCAGTGCTGATCCGGGACTGACCTCTATAGGGGCCAACGTCCTGACTTTC.

V gene TRBV30 combines with J gene TRBJ1-5; no definite D call. V was shortened by 1 base and J by 5 bases, with 9 bases between the two germline ends. CDR3 length equals 13 residues. The germline V gene has CDR1 GTSNPN and CDR2 SVGIG (reference sequence). The DNA of the CDR3 is TGTGCCTGGAGTGGAAGAGAAGATCAGCCCCAGCATTTT. Translating it yields CAWSGREDQPQHF. Complete variable domain (other parts from reference TRBV30 and TRBJ1-5): SQTIHQWPATLVQPVGSPLSLECTVEGTSNPNLYWYRQAAGRGLQLLFYSVGIGQISSEVPQNLSASRPQDRQFILSSKKLLLSDSGFYLCAWSGREDQPQHFGDGTRLSIL.

The J gene is TRBJ2-1, the V gene TRBV24-1; TRBD2 matches 15 bases. This CDR3 has 19 residues. V shed 3 bases, J shed 5 bases, and the junction held 10 bases outside the gene matches. Germline assignment: CDR1 KGHDR and CDR2 SFDVKD. The CDR3 region is CATSDPSGGTSGRHNEQFF. DNA of the CDR3: TGTGCCACCAGTGATCCGTCGGGGGGGACTAGCGGGAGGCACAATGAGCAGTTCTTC.

This rearrangement joins TRBV5-1 to TRBJ2-1, with 7 positions matching TRBD1. The CDR3 has 12 amino acids. Losses at the gene ends were 6 bases for V and 9 bases for J; bases not matched to a gene: 6. Per germline, CDR1 SGHRS and CDR2 YFSETQ. The CDR3: CASMDPGGEQFF. The CDR3 DNA is TGCGCCAGCATGGACCCAGGGGGTGAGCAGTTCTTC.

The chain employs TRBV9 and TRBJ1-1; D is unresolved. The CDR3 totals 13 residues. In germline, CDR1 is SGDLS, CDR2 YYNGEE. V lost 4 bases to trimming and J lost 1 base, with 8 bases between them. The CDR3 protein is CASSTHSNTEAFF. The CDR3 DNA reads TGTGCCAGCAGCACACATTCGAACACTGAAGCTTTCTTT.

This clonotype was counted once. The J gene is TRBJ2-5, the V gene TRBV11-1, with 8 bases lining up with TRBD2. Germline loops: CDR1 SGHAT, CDR2 FQDESV (reference sequence). The CDR3 loop spans 14 amino acids. V dropped 4 bases and J dropped 1; count of bases not matched to a gene: 2. The CDR3 reads CASSWTSSQETQYF. CDR3 nucleotides: TGTGCCAGCAGCTGGACTAGCTCCCAAGAGACCCAGTACTTC.

The chain is built from TRBV5-1 and TRBJ2-7; TRBD2 might be the D (5 bases). The ends were cut back, 4 bases at V and 4 bases at J, with 12 bases in the middle. Looked up from germline, CDR1 is SGHRS and CDR2 is YFSETQ. The CDR3 contains 13 residues. The CDR3 bases are TGCGCCAGCAGCCCTTTGACTATGTACGAGCAGTACTTC. The encoded protein is CASSPLTMYEQYF.

Regarding this clonotype: Relative to the germline gene, one junction end is altered; a read error may explain this. The gene calls are TRBV20-1 and TRBJ2-1; the match to TRBD2 covers 13 bases. There are 14 residues in the CDR3. The germline gives CDR1 DFQATT, CDR2 SNEGSKA (reference sequence). CDR3 nucleotide sequence: TGCGGTGCAACACTAGCGGGAGGGGACAATGAGCAGTTCTTC. Residues: CGATLAGGDNEQFF.

The rearrangement links TRBV29-1 to TRBJ2-7; weak D call: TRBD1 (6 bases). The CDR3 has 14 amino acids. V lost 6 bases and J lost 1, with 16 bases in between. The germline V gene encodes CDR1 SQVTM and CDR2 ANQGSEA. CDR3 residues: CSVDTGKTSYEQYF. CDR3 bases: TGCAGCGTGGACACAGGGAAGACTTCCTACGAGCAGTACTTC.

This rearrangement joins TRBV7-2 to TRBJ2-7; D might be TRBD2 (5 bases). V lost 1 base, J lost 6 bases, and 16 bases lay in between. The germline gives CDR1 SGHTA, CDR2 FQGNSA. The CDR3 is 15 amino acids. The CDR3 DNA is TGTGCCAGCAGCTTAGGGGCCCAGGAAGGGAGCGAGCAGTACTTC. Protein product: CASSLGAQEGSEQYF.

This chain connects TRBV30 to TRBJ2-7, with no clear D. Germline CDR1 is GTSNPN and CDR2 is SVGIG (reference sequence). The CDR3 totals 13 residues. Deletions cut 2 bases from V and 2 bases from J, with 10 bases between. In DNA form, the CDR3 reads TGTGCCTGGAGTACCGGCCTACCCTACGAGCAGTACTTC. This codes for CAWSTGLPYEQYF.

V is TRBV13 and J is TRBJ1-2; possibly TRBD1 for D (5 bases). Between the trimmed V and J ends, which lost 5 bases and 4 bases, there was a span of 11 bases. In germline, CDR1 is PRHDT, CDR2 FYEKMQ (reference sequence). The CDR3 loop spans 13 amino acids. This CDR3 is CASSRRGPYGYTF. DNA of the CDR3: TGTGCCAGCAGCCGTAGGGGACCCTATGGCTACACCTTC.

The J gene is TRBJ2-3, the V gene TRBV7-8; D not resolved. Germline V gives CDR1 SGHVS, CDR2 FQNEAQ. This CDR3 is built from 14 residues. With 1 base removed from V and 1 base from J, the gap between germline ends came to 6 bases. CDR3 sequence reads: CASSLGRRTDTQYF. CDR3 sequence (DNA): TGTGCCAGCAGCTTAGGCAGGCGCACAGATACGCAGTATTTT.

This clonotype was counted a single time. V gene TRBV5-1 combines with J gene TRBJ2-6; maybe TRBD2 (5 bases). This CDR3 is 18 amino acids long. Germline V gene lookup returns CDR1 SGHRS and CDR2 YFSETQ. Trimming removed 0 bases at V and 0 bases at J, with 13 bases between. As DNA, the CDR3 is TGCGCCAGCAGCTTGGTCGGCGGACTTAACTCTGGGGCCAACGTCCTGACTTTC. Residues: CASSLVGGLNSGANVLTF. Variable domain in full (rest from reference TRBV5-1 and TRBJ2-6): KAGVTQTPRYLIKTRGQQVTLSCSPISGHRSVSWYQQTPGQGLQFLFEYFSETQRNKGNFPGRFSGRQFSNSRSEMNVSTLELGDSALYLCASSLVGGLNSGANVLTFGAGSRLTVL.

The chain is built from TRBV5-1 and TRBJ2-2; D is uncertain. Deletions cut 0 bases from V and 4 bases from J, with 13 bases between. This CDR3 comprises 16 residues. In germline, CDR1 is SGHRS, CDR2 YFSETQ. For the CDR3, the DNA is TGCGCCAGCAGCTTGGGGTCCAGCGCCCTCACCGGGGAGCTGTTTTTT. Translating it yields CASSLGSSALTGELFF.

The chain is built from TRBV4-2 and TRBJ2-3; 8 positions agree with TRBD2. The V segment lost 0 bases and the J segment 1 base; nucleotides outside the gene matches: 9. Germline V gives CDR1 LGHNA, CDR2 YNFKEQ. This CDR3 has 18 residues. The CDR3 reads CASSQEVPGRAGTDTQYF. The CDR3 region has the DNA TGTGCCAGCAGCCAAGAGGTTCCCGGGAGGGCCGGCACAGATACGCAGTATTTT.

The genes are TRBV7-3 and TRBJ1-1, with 9 bases matching TRBD1. Trimming took 4 bases from V and 1 from J; bases not matched to a gene: 10. The CDR3 totals 17 residues. The germline CDR1 and CDR2 sequences are SGHTA and FQGTGA. CDR3 nucleotides: TGTGCCAGCAGCTCTCCGGGACAGGGAAGGTGGAACACTGAAGCTTTCTTT. Translation gives CASSSPGQGRWNTEAFF.

The chain links TRBV10-3 to TRBJ2-5; D gene uncertain. Trimming removed 2 bases from V and 2 bases from J, with 6 bases in between. Germline CDR1 reads ENHRY; CDR2 reads SYGVKD. This CDR3 comprises 13 residues. CDR3: CAISEQQQETQYF. CDR3 nucleotides: TGTGCCATCAGTGAGCAACAGCAAGAGACCCAGTACTTC.

The chain joins TRBV29-1 to TRBJ2-7; 10 bases agree with TRBD2. V was clipped by 3 bases and J by 6 bases; unmatched bases: 5. There are 13 residues in the CDR3. From germline, CDR1 is SQVTM and CDR2 ANQGSEA. CDR3: CSVDRAGGAEQYF. CDR3 coding DNA: TGCAGCGTTGATCGAGCGGGGGGGGCCGAGCAGTACTTC.

The chain uses TRBV30 and TRBJ1-5, with D uncertain. The CDR3 covers 13 residues. V was cut by 8 bases and J by 3 bases, with 14 bases left in between. Germline V CDR1 and CDR2: GTSNPN, SVGIG (reference sequence). CDR3 bases: TGTGCCGGCGGGGAGGGTATCAATCAGCCCCAGCATTTT. Amino acid sequence: CAGGEGINQPQHF.